A selection of T cell receptor beta chains follows, all from one sample in a study of blood T cell repertoires in COVID-19. The table came from immunoSEQ multiplex PCR; TCRdb's copy has only in-frame clones and leaves some out. The sample carries 95,000 to 150,000 clones, almost 90% recorded once. Sequenced sample: peripheral blood. Receptors were obtained from a woman aged 50 to 60 with active or convalescent COVID-19. The conserved cysteine and the conserved F or W are not part of the CDR3 here. D genes are given only for firm matches.

13 TRBD1 TRBV28 ASSWAGQGTYEQY
12 NA TRBV30 AWSKGAAYNEQF
13 TRBD2 TRBV9 ASSPSGRAFYEQY
11 NA TRBV6-9 ASIGGRERGQY
17 NA TRBV10-1 ASSESIGARREAKNIQY
15 TRBD2 TRBV10-3 AIRGTSGRAGSYEQY
13 NA TRBV28 ASSLVYLSNSPLH
12 NA TRBV27 ASASRSSYNEQF
14 NA TRBV7-9 ASSLRFSGPNTEAF
12 NA TRBV6-2/TRBV6-3 ASSSDYFSYEQY
11 NA TRBV4-1 ASSQEPTWELF
11 NA TRBV5-1 ASRWGENTEAF
12 NA TRBV6-2/TRBV6-3 ASSLQGSGNTIY
15 NA TRBV6-4 ASSDLQGFSSGNTIY
14 TRBD2 TRBV18 ASSLSMEGGRNEQF
13 NA TRBV14 ASSSQGPISYKAF
15 NA TRBV11-2 ASSFIRGRRDTGELF
12 TRBD2 TRBV29-1 SVDPAGAYNEQF
14 TRBD1 TRBV11-2 ASSSPGTGREETQY
11 NA TRBV3-1/TRBV3-2 ASSRKGVYEQY
12 NA TRBV19 ASSTTRLNSPLH
11 NA TRBV28 ASSLETDGGYT
14 NA TRBV6-1 ASSEADVRSNYGYT
12 TRBD1 TRBV7-9 ASSRGQLNQPQH
12 NA TRBV28 ASSPPGGVYEQY
14 NA TRBV7-2 ASSLDYSWGQEGYT
11 NA TRBV28 ASSQRRRAEAF
13 TRBD2 TRBV13 ASSGRVKSQETQY
10 NA TRBV2 ASQKLGYGYT
10 NA TRBV18 ASSPGSDEQF
9 NA TRBV21-1 ASLLADWGF